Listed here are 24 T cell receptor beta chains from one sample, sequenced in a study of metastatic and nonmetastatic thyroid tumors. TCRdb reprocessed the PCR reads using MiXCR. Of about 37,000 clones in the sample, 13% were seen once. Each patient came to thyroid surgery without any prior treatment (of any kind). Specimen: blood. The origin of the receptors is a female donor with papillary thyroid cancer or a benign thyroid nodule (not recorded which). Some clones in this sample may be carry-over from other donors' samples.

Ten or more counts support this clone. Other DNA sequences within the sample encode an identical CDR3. CDR3 residues: CAPRGGDEQYF. CDR3 nucleotides: TGTGCCCCCAGGGGGGGGGACGAGCAGTACTTC. The rearrangement links TRBV10-3 to TRBJ2-7, with D perhaps matching TRBD1 or TRBD2 (7 bases each). V lost 11 bases and J lost 5, with 13 bases in between. The CDR3 is made up of 11 amino acids. The germline V gene has CDR1 ENHRY and CDR2 SYGVKD.

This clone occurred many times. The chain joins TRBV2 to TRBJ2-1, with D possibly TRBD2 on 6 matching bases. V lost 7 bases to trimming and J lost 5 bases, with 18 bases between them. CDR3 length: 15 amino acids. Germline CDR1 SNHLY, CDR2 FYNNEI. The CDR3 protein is CASTSRGSGHNEQFF. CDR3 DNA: TGTGCCAGCACCTCTCGGGGTAGCGGTCACAATGAGCAGTTCTTC.

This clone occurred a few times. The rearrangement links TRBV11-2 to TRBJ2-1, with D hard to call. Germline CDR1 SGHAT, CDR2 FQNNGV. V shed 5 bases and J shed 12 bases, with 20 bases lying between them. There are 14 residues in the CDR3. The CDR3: CASSPLQNYDGQFF. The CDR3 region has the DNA TGTGCCAGCAGCCCCCTGCAGAACTACGACGGGCAGTTCTTC.

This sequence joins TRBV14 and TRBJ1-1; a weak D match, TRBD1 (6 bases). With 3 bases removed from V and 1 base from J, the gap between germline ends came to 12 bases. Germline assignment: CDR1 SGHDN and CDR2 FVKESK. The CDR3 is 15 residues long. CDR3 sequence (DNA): TGTGCCAGCAGCCAGAATACAGGGTGGAACACTGAAGCTTTCTTT. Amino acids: CASSQNTGWNTEAFF.

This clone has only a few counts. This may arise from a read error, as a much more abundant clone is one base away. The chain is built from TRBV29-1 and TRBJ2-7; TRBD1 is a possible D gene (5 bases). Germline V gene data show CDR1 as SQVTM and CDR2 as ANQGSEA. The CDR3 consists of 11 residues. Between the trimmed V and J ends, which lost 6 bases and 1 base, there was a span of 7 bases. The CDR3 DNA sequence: TGCAGCGTGTCAGGGTCCTACGAGCAGTACTTC. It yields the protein CSVSGSYEQYF.

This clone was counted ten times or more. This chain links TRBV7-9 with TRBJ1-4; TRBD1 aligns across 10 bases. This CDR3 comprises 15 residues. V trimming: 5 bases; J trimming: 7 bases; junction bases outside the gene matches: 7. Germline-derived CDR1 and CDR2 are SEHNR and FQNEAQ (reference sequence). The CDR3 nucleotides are TGTGCCAGCAGCACGAGGGACAGGGGTTTTGAAAAACTGTTTTTT. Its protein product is CASSTRDRGFEKLFF.

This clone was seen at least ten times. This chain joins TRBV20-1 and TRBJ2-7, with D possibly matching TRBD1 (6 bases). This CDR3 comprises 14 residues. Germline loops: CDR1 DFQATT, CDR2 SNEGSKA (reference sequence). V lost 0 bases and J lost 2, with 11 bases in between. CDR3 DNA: TGCAGTGCTAGAGATCCAGGGGCCACCTACGAGCAGTACTTC. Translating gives CSARDPGATYEQYF.

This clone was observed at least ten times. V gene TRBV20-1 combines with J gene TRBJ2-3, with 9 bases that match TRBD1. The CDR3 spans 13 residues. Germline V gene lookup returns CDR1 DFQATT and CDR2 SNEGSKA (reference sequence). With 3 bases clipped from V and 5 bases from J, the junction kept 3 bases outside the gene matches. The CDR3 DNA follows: TGCAGTGCTAGCCGACAGGGGGTAGATACGCAGTATTTT. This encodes CSASRQGVDTQYF.

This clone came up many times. The CDR3 loop is CSARRVRAGPRYQPQHF. The CDR3 bases are TGCAGTGCTAGAAGGGTCCGGGCAGGGCCCCGTTATCAGCCCCAGCATTTT. This sequence joins TRBV20-1 and TRBJ1-5; possibly TRBD1 for D (5 bases). Trimming removed 2 bases from V and 5 bases from J, with 22 bases in between. CDR1 is DFQATT, CDR2 SNEGSKA, per germline (reference sequence). CDR3 length equals 17 residues.

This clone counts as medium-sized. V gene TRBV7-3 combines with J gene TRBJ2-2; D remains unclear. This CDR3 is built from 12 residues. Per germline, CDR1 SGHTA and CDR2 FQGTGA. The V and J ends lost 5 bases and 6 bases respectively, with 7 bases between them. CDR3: CASSQASGELFF. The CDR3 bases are TGTGCCAGCAGCCAAGCATCCGGGGAGCTGTTTTTT.

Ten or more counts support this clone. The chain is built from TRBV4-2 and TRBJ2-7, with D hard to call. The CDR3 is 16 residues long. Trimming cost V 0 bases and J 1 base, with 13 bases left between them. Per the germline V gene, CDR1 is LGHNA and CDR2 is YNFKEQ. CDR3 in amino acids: CASSQDLASESYEQYF. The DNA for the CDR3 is TGTGCCAGCAGCCAAGATCTGGCTAGTGAATCCTACGAGCAGTACTTC.

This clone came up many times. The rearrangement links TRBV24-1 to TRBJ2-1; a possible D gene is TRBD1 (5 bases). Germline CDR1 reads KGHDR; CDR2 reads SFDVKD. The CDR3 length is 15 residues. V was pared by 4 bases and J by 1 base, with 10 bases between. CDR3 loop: CATSEGVISYNEQFF. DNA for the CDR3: TGTGCCACCAGTGAAGGGGTTATATCCTACAATGAGCAGTTCTTC.

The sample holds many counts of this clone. This CDR3 reads CASRRSDTEAFF. Written as DNA, the CDR3 is TGTGCCAGCAGGAGGTCGGACACTGAAGCTTTCTTT. The V gene is TRBV6-1, the J gene TRBJ1-1, with D hard to call. The germline V gene encodes CDR1 MNHNS and CDR2 SASEGT. This CDR3 contains 12 residues. Trimming shortened V by 6 bases and J by 3 bases, and 8 bases separated the two germline ends.

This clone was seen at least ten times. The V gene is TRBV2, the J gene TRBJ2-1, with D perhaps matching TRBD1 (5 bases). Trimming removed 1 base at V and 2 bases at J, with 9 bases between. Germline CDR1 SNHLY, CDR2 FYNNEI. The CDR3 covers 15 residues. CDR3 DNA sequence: TGTGCCAGCAGTGAAGAGGGGCGCGCCTACAATGAGCAGTTCTTC. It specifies CASSEEGRAYNEQFF.

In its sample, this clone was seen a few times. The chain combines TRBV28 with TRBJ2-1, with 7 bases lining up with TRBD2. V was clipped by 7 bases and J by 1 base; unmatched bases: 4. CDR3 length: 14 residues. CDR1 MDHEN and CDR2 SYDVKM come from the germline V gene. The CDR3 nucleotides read TGTGCCAGCATCCGGGAGGTATCCTACAATGAGCAGTTCTTC. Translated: CASIREVSYNEQFF.

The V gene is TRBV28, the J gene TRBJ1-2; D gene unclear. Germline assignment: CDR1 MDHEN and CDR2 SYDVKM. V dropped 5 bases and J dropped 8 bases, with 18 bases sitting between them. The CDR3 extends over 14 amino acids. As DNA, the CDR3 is TGTGCCAGCAGTATACTACCGGGAACCAAAGGCTACACCTTC. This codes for CASSILPGTKGYTF.

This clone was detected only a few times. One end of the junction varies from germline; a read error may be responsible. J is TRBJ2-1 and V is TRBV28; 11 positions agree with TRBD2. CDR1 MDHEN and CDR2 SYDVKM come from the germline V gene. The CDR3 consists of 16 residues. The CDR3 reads CASITPLSGRADEQFF. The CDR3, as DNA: TGTGCCAGCATTACCCCCCTTAGCGGGAGGGCCGATGAGCAATTCTTC.

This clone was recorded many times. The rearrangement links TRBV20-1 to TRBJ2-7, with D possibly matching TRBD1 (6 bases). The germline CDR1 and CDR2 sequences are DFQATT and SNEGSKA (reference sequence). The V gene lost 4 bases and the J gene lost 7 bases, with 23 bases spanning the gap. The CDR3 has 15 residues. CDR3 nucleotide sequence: TGCAGTGCTACGGCGTTGAGGGGGTCCCCTGAGGAGCAGTACTTC. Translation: CSATALRGSPEEQYF.

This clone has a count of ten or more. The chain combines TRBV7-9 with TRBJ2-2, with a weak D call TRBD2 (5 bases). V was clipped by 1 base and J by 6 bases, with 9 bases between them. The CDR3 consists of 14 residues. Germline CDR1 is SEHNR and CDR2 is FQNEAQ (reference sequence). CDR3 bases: TGTGCCAGCAGCTTAGAACTAGTTCCCGGGGAGCTGTTTTTT. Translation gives CASSLELVPGELFF. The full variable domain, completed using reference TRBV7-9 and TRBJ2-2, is DTGVSQNPRHKITKRGQNVTFRCDPISEHNRLYWYRQTLGQGPEFLTYFQNEAQLEKSRLLSDRFSAERPKGSFSTLEIQRTEQGDSAMYLCASSLELVPGELFFGEGSRLTVL.

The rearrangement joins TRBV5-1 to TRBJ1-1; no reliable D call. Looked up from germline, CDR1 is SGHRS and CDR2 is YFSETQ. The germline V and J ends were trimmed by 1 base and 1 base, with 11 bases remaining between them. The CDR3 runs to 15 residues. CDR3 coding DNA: TGCGCCAGCAGCTTGTTTGGCACAGCGAACACTGAAGCTTTCTTT. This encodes CASSLFGTANTEAFF.

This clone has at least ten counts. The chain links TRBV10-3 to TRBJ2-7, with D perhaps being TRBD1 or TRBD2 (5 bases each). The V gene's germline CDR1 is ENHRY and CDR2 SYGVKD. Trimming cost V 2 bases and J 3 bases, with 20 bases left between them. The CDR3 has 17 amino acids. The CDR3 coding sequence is TGTGCCATCAGTGAGCTTACCGTGCAGGGAGACCTCTACGAGCAGTACTTC. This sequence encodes CAISELTVQGDLYEQYF.

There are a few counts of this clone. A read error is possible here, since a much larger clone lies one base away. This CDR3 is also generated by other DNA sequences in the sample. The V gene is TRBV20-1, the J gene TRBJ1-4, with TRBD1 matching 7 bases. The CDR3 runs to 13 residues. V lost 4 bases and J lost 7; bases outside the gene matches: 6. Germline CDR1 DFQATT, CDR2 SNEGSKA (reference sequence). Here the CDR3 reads CSAKKGAGEKLFF. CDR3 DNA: TGCAGTGCTAAAAAGGGGGCTGGTGAAAAACTGTTTTTT.

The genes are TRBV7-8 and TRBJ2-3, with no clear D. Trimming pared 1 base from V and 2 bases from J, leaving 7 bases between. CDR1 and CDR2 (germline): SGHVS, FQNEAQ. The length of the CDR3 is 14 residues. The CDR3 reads CASSLVVFTDTQYF. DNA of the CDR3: TGTGCCAGCAGCTTAGTTGTGTTCACAGATACGCAGTATTTT. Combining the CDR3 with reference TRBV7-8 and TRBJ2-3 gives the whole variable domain GAGVSQSPRYKVAKRGQDVALRCDPISGHVSLFWYQQALGQGPEFLTYFQNEAQLDKSGLPSDRFFAERPEGSVSTLKIQRTQQEDSAVYLCASSLVVFTDTQYFGPGTRLTVL.

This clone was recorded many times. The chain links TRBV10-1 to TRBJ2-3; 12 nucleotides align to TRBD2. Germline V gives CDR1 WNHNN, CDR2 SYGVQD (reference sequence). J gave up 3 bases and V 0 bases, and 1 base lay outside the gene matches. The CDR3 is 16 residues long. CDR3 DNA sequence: TGCGCCAGCAGTGAGTCAACTAGCGGGAGGACAGATACGCAGTATTTT. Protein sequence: CASSESTSGRTDTQYF.